A selection of T cell receptor beta chains follows, all from one sample in a study of blood T cell repertoires in COVID-19. Produced via immunoSEQ multiplex PCR; TCRdb's table is partial and in-frame only. This table has some 150,000 clones, just over 85% appearing once. What was sequenced was peripheral blood. All receptors come from a man aged 65 to 79 with acute or convalescent COVID-19. Each CDR3 is given with its conserved first and last residue. A D gene is named only where the DNA matches it firmly. Size is stated for part of the rows, as once, few or many counts, or as a class when the clone is expanded.

cdr3_aa	cdr3_nt	d_call	clone_size	cdr3_length	v_call	j_call
CASSPTGDGYGYTF	TGTGCCAGCTCACCGACAGGGGACGGCTATGGCTACACCTTC	TRBD1	.	14	TRBV18	TRBJ1-2
CASSSDDLAGTDTQYF	TGTGCCAGCAGCTCTGACGATCTAGCGGGGACAGATACGCAGTATTTT	TRBD2	.	16	TRBV7-9	TRBJ2-3
CASQGAQPQHF	TGTGCCAGCCAGGGGGCTCAGCCCCAGCATTTT	TRBD1	few	11	TRBV28	TRBJ1-5
CASSQLAGGPFNEQFF	TGTGCCAGCAGCCAACTAGCGGGAGGGCCCTTCAATGAGCAGTTCTTC	TRBD2	.	16	TRBV7-3	TRBJ2-1
CASSLVSGLSNTGELFF	TGTGCCAGCAGCTTAGTCTCGGGACTCTCGAACACCGGGGAGCTGTTTTTT	.	.	17	TRBV7-2	TRBJ2-2
CASSPAGENEQFF	TGTGCCAGCAGCCCCGCAGGGGAGAATGAGCAGTTCTTC	.	many	13	TRBV6-2/TRBV6-3	TRBJ2-1
CASRGTASSYEQYF	TGTGCCAGCAGAGGGACAGCCAGCTCCTACGAGCAGTACTTC	TRBD1	.	14	TRBV6-5	TRBJ2-7
CASSPRDRVNTGELFF	TGTGCCAGCAGCCCCCGGGACAGGGTGAACACCGGGGAGCTGTTTTTT	TRBD1	.	16	TRBV11-3	TRBJ2-2
CAWSGAGPYNEQFF	TGTGCCTGGAGTGGAGCGGGGCCCTACAATGAGCAGTTCTTC	TRBD2	.	14	TRBV30	TRBJ2-1
CASSYSDYNEAFF	TGTGCCAGCAGTTACTCCGATTACAATGAAGCTTTCTTT	.	.	13	TRBV6-5	TRBJ1-1
CASSSETGVNTEAFF	TGTGCCAGCAGCTCCGAGACAGGGGTTAACACTGAAGCTTTCTTT	TRBD1	.	15	TRBV5-6	TRBJ1-1
CSVGEGQPQHF	TGCAGTGTCGGGGAGGGCCAGCCCCAGCATTTT	.	.	11	TRBV20-1	TRBJ1-5
CASRTGGAYEQYF	TGTGCCAGCAGGACAGGGGGCGCCTACGAGCAGTACTTC	TRBD1	.	13	TRBV12-3/TRBV12-4	TRBJ2-7
CASSFQGRAFF	TGTGCCAGCAGTTTCCAGGGCAGAGCTTTCTTT	.	once	11	TRBV12-3/TRBV12-4	TRBJ1-1
CASRLAGTYEQYF	TGTGCCAGCCGACTAGCGGGCACCTACGAGCAGTACTTC	TRBD2	few	13	TRBV11-1	TRBJ2-7
CASSMEGVSSYEQYF	TGTGCCAGTAGTATGGAGGGAGTCTCCTCCTACGAGCAGTACTTC	.	few	15	TRBV19	TRBJ2-7
CASSRTGTYEQYF	TGTGCCAGCAGCCGGACAGGAACCTACGAGCAGTACTTC	TRBD1	.	13	TRBV5-6	TRBJ2-7
CASSLSGGPTPNYGYTF	TGTGCCAGCAGCTTATCAGGGGGTCCCACTCCTAACTATGGCTACACCTTC	TRBD1	.	17	TRBV7-9	TRBJ1-2
CASSSPGASTDTQYF	TGTGCCAGCAGTTCCCCCGGAGCTAGCACAGATACGCAGTATTTT	.	.	15	TRBV28	TRBJ2-3
CASSYREGKGNSPLHF	TGCGCCAGCAGCTACAGGGAGGGGAAAGGGAATTCACCCCTCCACTTT	.	.	16	TRBV5-1	TRBJ1-6
CASSLPQGSSYNEQFF	TGTGCCAGCTCCCTTCCACAGGGGAGCTCCTACAATGAGCAGTTCTTC	TRBD1	.	16	TRBV18	TRBJ2-1
CASSLLNRGQETQYF	TGTGCCAGCTCACTACTAAACAGGGGGCAGGAGACCCAGTACTTC	TRBD1	.	15	TRBV18	TRBJ2-5
CASSYAGGFPYNEQFF	TGTGCCAGCAGTTACGCGGGCGGATTTCCCTACAATGAGCAGTTCTTC	.	.	16	TRBV6-2/TRBV6-3	TRBJ2-1
CASSESAGFQPQHF	TGTGCCAGCAGTGAAAGCGCAGGGTTTCAGCCCCAGCATTTT	.	few	14	TRBV2	TRBJ1-5
CAISEGSGGSLYEQYF	TGTGCCATCAGTGAAGGGTCAGGGGGTTCCCTCTACGAGCAGTACTTC	TRBD1	.	16	TRBV10-3	TRBJ2-7
CASSVAGGSYNEQFF	TGTGCCAGCAGCGTAGCGGGCGGCTCCTACAATGAGCAGTTCTTC	TRBD2	.	15	TRBV2	TRBJ2-1
CASSLSTSGRGETQYF	TGTGCCAGCAGTTTGTCGACTAGCGGGAGGGGAGAGACCCAGTACTTC	TRBD2	.	16	TRBV28	TRBJ2-5
CASSQGRGTYNSPLHF	TGTGCCAGCAGCCAGGGGAGGGGAACCTATAATTCACCCCTCCACTTT	.	.	16	TRBV14	TRBJ1-6
CASSVVGGVETQYF	TGTGCCAGCAGCGTAGTAGGGGGAGTGGAGACGCAGTATTTT	.	.	14	TRBV9	TRBJ2-3
CASSLERGGLEQYF	TGTGCCAGCAGCTTAGAACGCGGGGGCCTCGAGCAGTACTTC	.	few	14	TRBV11-2	TRBJ2-7
CASRQGVEQPQHF	TGTGCCTCTCGACAGGGGGTTGAGCAGCCCCAGCATTTT	TRBD1	.	13	TRBV10-3	TRBJ1-5
CASSLRGGGEKLFF	TGTGCCAGCAGCCTTAGGGGGGGAGGTGAAAAACTGTTTTTT	.	.	14	TRBV7-2	TRBJ1-4
CASSESGAYEQYF	TGTGCCAGCAGTGAATCAGGGGCCTACGAGCAGTACTTC	.	.	13	TRBV6-1	TRBJ2-7
CASSLRSGGGSYEQYF	TGTGCCAGCAGCTTACGCTCTGGCGGGGGCTCCTACGAGCAGTACTTC	TRBD2	few	16	TRBV7-2	TRBJ2-7
CASSLVASGIGYEQYF	TGTGCCAGCAGCTTAGTGGCTAGCGGGATCGGGTACGAGCAGTACTTC	TRBD2	.	16	TRBV7-6	TRBJ2-7
CASSLVAGGASGELFF	TGTGCCAGCAGCTTAGTGGCAGGGGGCGCATCCGGGGAGCTGTTTTTT	TRBD1	.	16	TRBV11-3	TRBJ2-2
CASSQAGTRDNSPLHF	TGTGCCAGTAGCCAAGCCGGGACTCGAGATAATTCACCCCTCCACTTT	.	.	16	TRBV19	TRBJ1-6
CASRHFSGTADTQYF	TGCGCCAGCAGACACTTTAGCGGGACAGCAGATACGCAGTATTTT	.	once	15	TRBV5-1	TRBJ2-3
CASSRGEGSGEQFF	TGTGCCAGCAGCAGGGGGGAGGGCAGCGGTGAGCAGTTCTTC	.	.	14	TRBV7-3	TRBJ2-1
CSVEDLADAGTF	TGCAGCGTTGAAGATCTGGCCGACGCAGGCACCTTC	.	.	12	TRBV29-1	TRBJ1-2
CASTLTGNEKLFF	TGTGCCAGCACCTTGACAGGAAATGAAAAACTGTTTTTT	.	.	13	TRBV7-9	TRBJ1-4
CASSYSTNTGELFF	TGTGCCAGCAGTTACTCAACAAACACCGGGGAGCTGTTTTTT	.	.	14	TRBV6-6	TRBJ2-2
CASSLRGSGTGELFF	TGCGCCAGCAGCTTGAGGGGGAGTGGCACCGGGGAGCTGTTTTTT	.	.	15	TRBV5-1	TRBJ2-2
CASSLGEDTQYF	TGCGCCAGCAGCTTGGGAGAAGATACGCAGTATTTT	.	.	12	TRBV5-1	TRBJ2-3